A single TCR beta chain is shown here with its context. What it recognizes is unknown. This sample was included in a study of T cell responses to AZD1222 COVID-19 vaccine. Study-level points and caveats: It should be noted that donors were predominantly white British and more often female, and clonal diversity was possibly underestimated. Only a handful of AZD1222 recipients, six or seven in all, had baseline seropositivity. Repertoire samples came only from after the peak T cell response. Regions left unmutated in variants are reportedly the target of nearly half of spike-specific TCRs.

Some clones are missing from TCRdb's copy, which holds only in-frame ones; the method was immunoSEQ multiplex PCR. The sample contains 84,000 or so clones, about 90% of which appear only once. This CDR3 spans 14 amino acids. Germline V gives CDR1 MNHEY, CDR2 SVGAGI. V lost 10 bases to trimming and J lost 11 bases; unmatched junction nucleotides: 13. The chain has TRBV6-5 and TRBJ1-6; 8 bases match TRBD1. Here the sequenced sample was peripheral blood, taken on day 0 of AZD1222 vaccination. The TCR originated in an adult in good health. The CDR3 DNA follows: TGTGCCAACGAGCCGGACAGGGCGGGAGCACCCCTCCACTTT. Its protein product is CANEPDRAGAPLHF.